What follows are 6 T cell receptor beta chains derived from one specimen sequenced in a study of blood T cells in healthy people across ages. A second about 7 to 12 cycle PCR used barcoded and J-beta primers. TCRdb re-derived calls from the 5' RACE reads in MiXCR, one entry per CDR3 protein. The data contain roughly 1.5 million distinct CDR3 sequences, 42% of them seen just once; the ten biggest clones take up just over 4%. The sequencing input was blood. Every receptor here comes from a woman aged 18-35 years in good health.

This clonotype was observed a handful of times. This chain connects TRBV12-3 or TRBV12-4 to TRBJ2-7; 13 bases are shared with TRBD2. The CDR3 is 16 amino acids. V was pared by 6 bases and J by 3 bases, with 8 bases of the junction left unmatched. The CDR3 nucleotides are TGTGCCAGCAGCCAAGCGGGACTAGCGGGATACTACGAGCAGTACTTC. Translating gives CASSQAGLAGYYEQYF.

This clonotype was detected a few times. The CDR3 spells CASSYSGRSNYGYTF. The CDR3, as DNA: TGTGCCAGCAGTTACTCTGGGAGATCTAACTATGGCTACACCTTC. V and J are TRBV6-6 and TRBJ1-2; D uncertain. The CDR3 length is 15 residues. Germline-derived CDR1 and CDR2 are MNHNY and SVGAGI (reference sequence). V lost 0 bases to trimming and J lost 0 bases, with 8 bases between them.

This clonotype showed up just a few times. The chain joins TRBV6-2 or TRBV6-3 to TRBJ2-1, with 14 bases that match TRBD2. The CDR3 covers 16 residues. V was pared by 6 bases and J by 7 bases, with 8 bases of the junction left unmatched. Germline CDR1 is MNHEY and CDR2 is SVGEGT. The CDR3 spells CASRPRLAGGPNEQFF. The DNA for the CDR3 is TGTGCCAGCAGACCTAGACTAGCGGGAGGGCCAAATGAGCAGTTCTTC.

The J gene is TRBJ2-7, the V gene TRBV7-2, with D possibly matching TRBD2 (5 bases). The V end lost 0 bases, the J end lost 2 bases, and 17 bases lay between the germline ends. This CDR3 has 17 residues. CDR1 and CDR2 from the germline V gene are SGHTA and FQGNSA. The CDR3 nucleotides are TGTGCCAGCAGCTTAGCCTGGAGGACCGGATTTCCCTACGAGCAGTACTTC. As protein: CASSLAWRTGFPYEQYF.

This clonotype was observed a handful of times. DNA for the CDR3: TGTGCCAGCAGCTCCGGGACATGGAAGGGCAATGAGCAGTTCTTC. Translating gives CASSSGTWKGNEQFF. V is TRBV3-1 and J is TRBJ2-1; maybe TRBD1 (6 bases). Germline CDR1 and CDR2: LGHDT and YNNKEL (reference sequence). The CDR3 length is 15 residues. Trimming stripped 5 bases from V and 6 bases from J, with 17 bases between.

This clonotype was seen a handful of times. The chain combines TRBV20-1 with TRBJ2-3, with TRBD2 matching 8 bases. Germline CDR1 and CDR2: DFQATT and SNEGSKA (reference sequence). The CDR3 is 14 residues long. Trimming cost V 3 bases and J 5 bases; bases outside gene matches: 7. The CDR3 loop is CSASFSGKLDTQYF. As DNA, the CDR3 is TGCAGTGCTAGTTTTAGCGGGAAATTAGATACGCAGTATTTT.